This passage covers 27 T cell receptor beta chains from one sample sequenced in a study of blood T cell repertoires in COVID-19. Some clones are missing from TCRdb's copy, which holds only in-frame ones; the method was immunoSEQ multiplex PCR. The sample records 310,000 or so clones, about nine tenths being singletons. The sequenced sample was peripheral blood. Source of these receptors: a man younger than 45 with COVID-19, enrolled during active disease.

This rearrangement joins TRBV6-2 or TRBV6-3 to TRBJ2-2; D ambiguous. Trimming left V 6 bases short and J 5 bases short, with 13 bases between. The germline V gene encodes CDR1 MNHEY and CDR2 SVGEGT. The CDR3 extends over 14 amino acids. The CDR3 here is CASSLLTLTGELFF. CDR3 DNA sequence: TGTGCCAGCAGCCTTCTGACTCTTACCGGGGAGCTGTTTTTT.

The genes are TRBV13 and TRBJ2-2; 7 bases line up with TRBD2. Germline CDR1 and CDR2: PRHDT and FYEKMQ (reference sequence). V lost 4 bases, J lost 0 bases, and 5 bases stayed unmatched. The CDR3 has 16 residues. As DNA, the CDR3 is TGTGCCAGCAGCTCGGGAGGTTTCGCGAACACCGGGGAGCTGTTTTTT. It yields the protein CASSSGGFANTGELFF.

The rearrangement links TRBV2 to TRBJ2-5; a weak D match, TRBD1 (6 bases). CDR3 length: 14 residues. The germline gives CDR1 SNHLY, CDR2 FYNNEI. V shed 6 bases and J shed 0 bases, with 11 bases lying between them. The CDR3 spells CASSRNRDQETQYF. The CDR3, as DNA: TGTGCCAGCAGCAGGAACAGGGACCAAGAGACCCAGTACTTC.

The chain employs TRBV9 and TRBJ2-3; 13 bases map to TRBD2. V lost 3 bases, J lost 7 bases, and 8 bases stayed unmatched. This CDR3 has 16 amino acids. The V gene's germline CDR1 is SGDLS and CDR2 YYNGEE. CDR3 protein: CASSALAGGPGNTQYF. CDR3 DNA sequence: TGTGCCAGCAGCGCACTAGCGGGAGGGCCTGGGAATACGCAGTATTTT.

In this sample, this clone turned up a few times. CDR3 sequence (DNA): TGTGCCAGCAACCCGGGACAGGCCTACAATGAGCAGTTCTTC. Translation: CASNPGQAYNEQFF. The J gene is TRBJ2-1, the V gene TRBV9; 8 nucleotides line up with TRBD1. The ends lost 6 bases at V and 2 bases at J; junction bases unmatched: 4. This CDR3 has 14 residues. Germline assignment: CDR1 SGDLS and CDR2 YYNGEE.

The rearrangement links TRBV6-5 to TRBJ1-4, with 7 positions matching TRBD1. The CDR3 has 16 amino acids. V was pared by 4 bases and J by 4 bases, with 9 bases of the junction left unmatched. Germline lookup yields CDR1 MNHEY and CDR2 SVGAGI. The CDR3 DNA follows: TGTGCCAGCAGTTTTATGGGGACAGTCGGTAATGAAAAACTGTTTTTT. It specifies CASSFMGTVGNEKLFF.

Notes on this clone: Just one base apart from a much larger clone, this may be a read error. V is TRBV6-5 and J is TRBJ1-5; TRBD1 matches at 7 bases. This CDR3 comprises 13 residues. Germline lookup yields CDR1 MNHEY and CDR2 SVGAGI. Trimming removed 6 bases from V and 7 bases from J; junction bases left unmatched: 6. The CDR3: CASSQDRAQPQHF. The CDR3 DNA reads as TGTGCCAGCAGCCAAGACAGGGCCCAGCCCCAGCATTTT.

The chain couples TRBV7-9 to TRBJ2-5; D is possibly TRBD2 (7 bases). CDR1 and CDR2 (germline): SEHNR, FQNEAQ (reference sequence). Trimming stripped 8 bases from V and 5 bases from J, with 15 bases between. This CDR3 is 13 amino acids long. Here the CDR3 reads CASGLGGQETQYF. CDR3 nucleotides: TGTGCCAGCGGCCTGGGGGGGCAGGAGACCCAGTACTTC.

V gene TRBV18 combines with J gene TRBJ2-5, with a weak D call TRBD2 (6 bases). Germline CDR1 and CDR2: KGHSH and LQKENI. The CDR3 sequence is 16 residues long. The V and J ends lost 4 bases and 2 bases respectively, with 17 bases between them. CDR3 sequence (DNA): TGTGCCAGCTCACTCATTCCCGGGACTGGTCAAGAGACCCAGTACTTC. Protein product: CASSLIPGTGQETQYF.

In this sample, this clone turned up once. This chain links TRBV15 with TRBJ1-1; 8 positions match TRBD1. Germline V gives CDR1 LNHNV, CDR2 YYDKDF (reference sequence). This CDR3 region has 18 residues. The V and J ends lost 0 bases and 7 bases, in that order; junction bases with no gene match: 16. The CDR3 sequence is CATSREDRAGGNSNEAFF. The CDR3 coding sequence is TGTGCCACCAGCAGAGAGGACAGAGCAGGGGGCAATTCAAATGAAGCTTTCTTT.

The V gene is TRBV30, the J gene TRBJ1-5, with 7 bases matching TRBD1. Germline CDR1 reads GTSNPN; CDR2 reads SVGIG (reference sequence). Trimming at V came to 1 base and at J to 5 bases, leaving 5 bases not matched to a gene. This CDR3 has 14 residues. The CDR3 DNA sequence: TGTGCCTGGAGTGGGGACAGCTATTATCAGCCCCAGCATTTT. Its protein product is CAWSGDSYYQPQHF.

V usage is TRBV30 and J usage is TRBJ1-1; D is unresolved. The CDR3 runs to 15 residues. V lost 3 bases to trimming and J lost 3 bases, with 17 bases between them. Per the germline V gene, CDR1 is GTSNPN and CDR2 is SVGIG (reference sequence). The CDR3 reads CAWSVPETSHTEAFF. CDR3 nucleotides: TGTGCCTGGAGCGTACCTGAGACATCCCACACTGAAGCTTTCTTT.

The CDR3 nucleotides are TGTGCCAGCAGTTTGAGGACTAGCGCGGAGCAGTACTTC. It yields the protein CASSLRTSAEQYF. This chain links TRBV12-3 or TRBV12-4 with TRBJ2-7; 9 bases are shared with TRBD2. This CDR3 contains 13 residues. After removal of 3 bases from V and 7 bases from J, the junction contained 4 bases not matched to a gene.

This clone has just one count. In DNA, the CDR3 is TGTGCCAGCAGCGACAGGGATGGAAACACCATATATTTT. This sequence encodes CASSDRDGNTIYF. The chain is built from TRBV6-5 and TRBJ1-3; 7 bases agree with TRBD1. With 6 bases clipped from V and 3 bases from J, the junction kept 2 bases outside the gene matches. The CDR3 contains 13 residues. From germline, CDR1 is MNHEY and CDR2 SVGAGI.

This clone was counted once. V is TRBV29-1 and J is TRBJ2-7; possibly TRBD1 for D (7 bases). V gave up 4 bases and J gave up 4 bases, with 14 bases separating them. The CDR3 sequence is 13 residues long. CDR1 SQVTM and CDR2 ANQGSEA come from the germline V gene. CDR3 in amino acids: CSVGQGRGYEQYF. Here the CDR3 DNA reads TGCAGCGTTGGACAGGGTCGGGGGTACGAGCAGTACTTC.

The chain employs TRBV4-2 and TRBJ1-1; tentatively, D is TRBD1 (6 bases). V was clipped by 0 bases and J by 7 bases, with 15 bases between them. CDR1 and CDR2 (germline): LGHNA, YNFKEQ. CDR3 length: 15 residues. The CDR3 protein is CASSQDEGGPDEAFF. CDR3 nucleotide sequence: TGTGCCAGCAGCCAAGATGAAGGGGGTCCAGATGAAGCTTTCTTT.

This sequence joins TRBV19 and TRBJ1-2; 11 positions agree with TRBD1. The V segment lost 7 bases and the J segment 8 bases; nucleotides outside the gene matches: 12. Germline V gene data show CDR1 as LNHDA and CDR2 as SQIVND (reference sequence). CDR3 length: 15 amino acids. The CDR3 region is CASNQPGQGVEGYTF. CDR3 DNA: TGTGCCAGTAACCAACCGGGACAGGGGGTAGAAGGCTACACCTTC.

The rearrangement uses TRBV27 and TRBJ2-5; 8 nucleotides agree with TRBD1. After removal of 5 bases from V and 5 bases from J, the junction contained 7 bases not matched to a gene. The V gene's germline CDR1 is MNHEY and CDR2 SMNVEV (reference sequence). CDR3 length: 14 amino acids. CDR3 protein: CASSLRTGWETQYF. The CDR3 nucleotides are TGTGCCAGCAGTCTAAGGACAGGGTGGGAGACCCAGTACTTC.

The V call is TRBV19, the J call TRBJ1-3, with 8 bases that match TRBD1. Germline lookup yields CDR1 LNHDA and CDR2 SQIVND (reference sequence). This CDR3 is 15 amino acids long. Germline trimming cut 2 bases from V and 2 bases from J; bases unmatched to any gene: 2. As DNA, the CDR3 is TGTGCCAGTAGTATAAGGACAGGGCCTGGAAACACCATATATTTT. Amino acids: CASSIRTGPGNTIYF.

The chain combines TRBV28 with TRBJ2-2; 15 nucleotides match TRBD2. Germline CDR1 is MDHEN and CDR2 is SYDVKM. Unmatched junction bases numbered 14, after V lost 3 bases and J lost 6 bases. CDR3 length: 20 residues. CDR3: CASSLSSGGLAGGRAGELFF. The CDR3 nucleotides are TGTGCCAGCAGTTTGTCGTCAGGGGGACTAGCGGGAGGTAGGGCCGGGGAGCTGTTTTTT.

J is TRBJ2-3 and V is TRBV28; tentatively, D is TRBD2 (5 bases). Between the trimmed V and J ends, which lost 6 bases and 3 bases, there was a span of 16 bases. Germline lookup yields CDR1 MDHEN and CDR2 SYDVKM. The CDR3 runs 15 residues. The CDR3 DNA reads TGTGCCAGCAGCCCCAGCGGAACCCGGACAGATACGCAGTATTTT. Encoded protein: CASSPSGTRTDTQYF.

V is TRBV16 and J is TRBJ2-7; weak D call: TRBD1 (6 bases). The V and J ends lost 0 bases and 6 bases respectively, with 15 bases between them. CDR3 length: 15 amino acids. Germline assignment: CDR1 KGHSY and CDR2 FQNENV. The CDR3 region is CASSQSWQGLGEQYF. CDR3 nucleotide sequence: TGTGCCAGCAGCCAATCGTGGCAGGGGCTTGGCGAGCAGTACTTC.

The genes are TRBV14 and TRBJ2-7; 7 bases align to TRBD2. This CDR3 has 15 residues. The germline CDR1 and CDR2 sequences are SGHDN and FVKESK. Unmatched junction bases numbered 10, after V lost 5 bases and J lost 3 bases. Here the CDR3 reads CASSTRLAADYEQYF. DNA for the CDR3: TGTGCCAGCAGCACCCGACTAGCAGCTGACTACGAGCAGTACTTC.

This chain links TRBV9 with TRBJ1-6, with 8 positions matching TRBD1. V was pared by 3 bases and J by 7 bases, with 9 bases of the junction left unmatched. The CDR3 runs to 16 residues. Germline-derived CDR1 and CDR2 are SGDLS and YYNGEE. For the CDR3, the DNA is TGTGCCAGCAGCGGTCCATCGACAGGGGCCAATTCACCCCTCCACTTT. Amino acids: CASSGPSTGANSPLHF. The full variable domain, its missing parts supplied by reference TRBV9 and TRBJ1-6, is DSGVTQTPKHLITATGQRVTLRCSPRSGDLSVYWYQQSLDQGLQFLIQYYNGEERAKGNILERFSAQQFPDLHSELNLSSLELGDSALYFCASSGPSTGANSPLHFGNGTRLTVT.

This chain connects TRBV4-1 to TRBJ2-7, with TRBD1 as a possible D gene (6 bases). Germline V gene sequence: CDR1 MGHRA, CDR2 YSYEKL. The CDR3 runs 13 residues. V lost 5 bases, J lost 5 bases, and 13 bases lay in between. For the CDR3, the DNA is TGCGCCAGCAGCTACAGGGTTTTAGACGAGCAGTACTTC. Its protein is CASSYRVLDEQYF.

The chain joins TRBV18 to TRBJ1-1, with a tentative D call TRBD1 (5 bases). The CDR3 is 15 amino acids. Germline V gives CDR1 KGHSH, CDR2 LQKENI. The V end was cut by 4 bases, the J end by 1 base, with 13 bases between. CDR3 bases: TGTGCCAGCTCACTGGGGCACAGTTGGAACACTGAAGCTTTCTTT. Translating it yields CASSLGHSWNTEAFF.

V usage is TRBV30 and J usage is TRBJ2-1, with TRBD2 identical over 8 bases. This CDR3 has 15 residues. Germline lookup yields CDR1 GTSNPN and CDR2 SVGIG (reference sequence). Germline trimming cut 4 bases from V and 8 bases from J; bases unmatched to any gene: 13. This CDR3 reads CAWKGGPGGNDEQFF. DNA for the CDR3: TGTGCCTGGAAGGGGGGTCCGGGAGGGAACGATGAGCAGTTCTTC.